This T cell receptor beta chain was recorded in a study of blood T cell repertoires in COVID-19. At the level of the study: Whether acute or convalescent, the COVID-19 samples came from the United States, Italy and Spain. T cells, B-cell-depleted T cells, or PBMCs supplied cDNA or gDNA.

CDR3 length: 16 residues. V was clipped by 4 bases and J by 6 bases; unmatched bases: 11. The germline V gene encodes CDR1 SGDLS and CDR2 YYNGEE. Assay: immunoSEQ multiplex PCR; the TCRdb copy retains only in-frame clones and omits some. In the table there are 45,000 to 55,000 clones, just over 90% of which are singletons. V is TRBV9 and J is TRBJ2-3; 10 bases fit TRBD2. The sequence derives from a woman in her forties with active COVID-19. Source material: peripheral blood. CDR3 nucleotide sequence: TGTGCCAGCAGCCCTGTATTAGCGGGGGGTGGGGATACGCAGTATTTT. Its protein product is CASSPVLAGGGDTQYF. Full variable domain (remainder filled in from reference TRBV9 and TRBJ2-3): DSGVTQTPKHLITATGQRVTLRCSPRSGDLSVYWYQQSLDQGLQFLIQYYNGEERAKGNILERFSAQQFPDLHSELNLSSLELGDSALYFCASSPVLAGGGDTQYFGPGTRLTVL.